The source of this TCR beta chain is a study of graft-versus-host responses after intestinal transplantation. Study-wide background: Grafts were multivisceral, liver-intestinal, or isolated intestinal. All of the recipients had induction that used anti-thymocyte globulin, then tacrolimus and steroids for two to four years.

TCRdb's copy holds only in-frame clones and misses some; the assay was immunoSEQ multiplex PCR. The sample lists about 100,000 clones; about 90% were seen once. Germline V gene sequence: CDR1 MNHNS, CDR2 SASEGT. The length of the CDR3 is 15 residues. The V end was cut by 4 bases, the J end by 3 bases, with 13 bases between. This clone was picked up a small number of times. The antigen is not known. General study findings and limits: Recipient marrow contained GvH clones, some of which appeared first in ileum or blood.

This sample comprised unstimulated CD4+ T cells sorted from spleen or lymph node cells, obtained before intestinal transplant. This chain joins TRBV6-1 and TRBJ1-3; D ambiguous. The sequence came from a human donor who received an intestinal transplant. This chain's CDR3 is CASSAQGGVGNTIYF. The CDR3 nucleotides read TGTGCCAGCAGTGCCCAAGGAGGTGTTGGAAACACCATATATTTT.